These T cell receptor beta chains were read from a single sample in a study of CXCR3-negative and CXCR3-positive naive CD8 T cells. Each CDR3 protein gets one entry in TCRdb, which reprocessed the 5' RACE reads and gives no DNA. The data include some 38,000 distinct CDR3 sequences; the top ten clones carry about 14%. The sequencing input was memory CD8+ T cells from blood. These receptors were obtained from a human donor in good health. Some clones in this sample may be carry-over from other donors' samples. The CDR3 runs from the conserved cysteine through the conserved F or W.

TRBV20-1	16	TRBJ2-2	CSARSLAGTPTGELFF
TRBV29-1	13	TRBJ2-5	CSVDTGTQETQYF
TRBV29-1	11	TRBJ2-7	CSVMRGGEQYF
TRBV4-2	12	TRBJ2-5	CASSQDQETQYF
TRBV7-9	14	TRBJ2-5	CASSLFRGQETQYF
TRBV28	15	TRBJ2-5	CASSSGLSKGETQYF
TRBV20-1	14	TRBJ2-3	CSARSPLDIYTQYF
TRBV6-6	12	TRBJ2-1	CASSFGVPEQFF
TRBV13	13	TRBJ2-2	CASSSIQTGELFF
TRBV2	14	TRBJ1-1	CASSTQGDWTEAFF
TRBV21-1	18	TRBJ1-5	CASSTLGLSSSLNQPQHF
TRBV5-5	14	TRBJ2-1	CASSLAGVLNEQFF
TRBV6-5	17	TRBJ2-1	CASSPTSGSPPYNEQFF
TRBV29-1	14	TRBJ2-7	CSVEDRAPTYEQYF
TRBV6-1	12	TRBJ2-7	CASGQGANEQYF
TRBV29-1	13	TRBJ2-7	CSVAGAALYEQYF